The source of this TCR beta chain is a study of OX40 agonist ivuxolimab in advanced cancers. On the study more broadly: Melanoma, hepatocellular carcinoma, head and neck or renal cell cancer occurred in dose-escalation patients.

Profiled with immunoSEQ multiplex PCR; TCRdb holds only in-frame clones, not every one. The data contain 70,000 to 85,000 clones, roughly nine tenths of them seen just once; the ten biggest clones take up just under 1%. Material: CD4+ or CD8+ T cells sorted from blood, obtained in a trial of the OX40 agonist ivuxolimab. The clonotype comes from an adult with an advanced solid tumor such as melanoma, head and neck, liver or kidney cancer.

The CDR3 DNA reads TGTGCCAGCAGCTTCACCTCCGGGGGGGGAGATACGCAGTATTTT. This encodes CASSFTSGGGDTQYF. The chain is built from TRBV11-2 and TRBJ2-3; 8 nucleotides agree with TRBD2. This CDR3 contains 15 residues. V lost 3 bases and J lost 5; bases outside the gene matches: 7. Germline V gene data show CDR1 as SGHAT and CDR2 as FQNNGV.